The 8 T cell receptor beta chains below were found in one sample sequenced in a study of shared clonotypes between healthy human individuals. Naive CD8 cells lacked CD45RO, underwent positive selection for CCR7 and left out terminally differentiated effector memory CD45RA+ cells. Repertoires were generated with immunoSEQ multiplex PCR, while TCRdb's copy carries only in-frame clones and drops some. Of about 2.1 million clones listed, 93% are singletons. Sequences were obtained from naive CD8+ T cells from PBMCs. The receptors derive from a man between 18 and 29 years old in good health. Some clones in this sample may be carry-over from other donors' samples.

This rearrangement joins TRBV10-3 to TRBJ2-7, with 14 bases that match TRBD2. J was trimmed by 3 bases and V by 4 bases; bases with no gene match: 14. Germline loops: CDR1 ENHRY, CDR2 SYGVKD. The CDR3 is 19 residues long. The CDR3 nucleotides are TGTGCCATCAGTGCCCCTAGGGGGACTAGCGGGAGTTACAGCTACGAGCAGTACTTC. It is translated as CAISAPRGTSGSYSYEQYF.

The gene calls are TRBV5-1 and TRBJ2-5; 8 nucleotides line up with TRBD2. The V segment lost 4 bases and the J segment 2 bases; nucleotides outside the gene matches: 4. The CDR3 loop spans 14 amino acids. Germline CDR1 SGHRS, CDR2 YFSETQ. The CDR3 region is CASSLAGWQETQYF. The CDR3 DNA is TGCGCCAGCAGCCTAGCGGGTTGGCAAGAGACCCAGTACTTC.

The chain couples TRBV7-6 to TRBJ2-3; 7 bases align to TRBD1. CDR1 is SGHVS and CDR2 is FNYEAQ in the germline V gene. V trimming: 0 bases; J trimming: 6 bases; junction bases outside the gene matches: 3. The CDR3 spans 14 residues. The CDR3 sequence: CASSLADRVDTQYF. CDR3 coding DNA: TGTGCCAGCAGCTTAGCCGACAGGGTCGATACGCAGTATTTT.

This chain links TRBV29-1 with TRBJ2-2, with unresolved D. The CDR3 extends over 12 amino acids. Trimming took 5 bases from V and 4 from J, leaving 8 bases between them. Germline V lookup: CDR1 SQVTM, CDR2 ANQGSEA. The CDR3 loop is CSVPVSTGELFF. CDR3 sequence (DNA): TGCAGCGTTCCCGTGAGCACCGGGGAGCTGTTTTTT.

The chain combines TRBV4-1 with TRBJ2-7; TRBD2 aligns across 7 bases. V dropped 2 bases and J dropped 1; count of bases not matched to a gene: 5. The CDR3 has 15 residues. Per germline, CDR1 MGHRA and CDR2 YSYEKL. CDR3 bases: TGCGCCAGCAGCCAACTAGCGGCCTTATCCTACGAGCAGTACTTC. This gives the protein CASSQLAALSYEQYF.

The V and J genes are TRBV7-8 and TRBJ2-7; tentatively, D is TRBD1 or TRBD2 (5 bases each). Trimming took 5 bases from V and 0 from J, leaving 14 bases between them. Germline V gene sequence: CDR1 SGHVS, CDR2 FQNEAQ. The CDR3 has 15 residues. CDR3 sequence (DNA): TGTGCCAGCAGCCCTGGGACGGAGAGCTCCTACGAGCAGTACTTC. Translating gives CASSPGTESSYEQYF.

The rearrangement uses TRBV7-2 and TRBJ1-2, with D possibly matching TRBD1 (5 bases). Germline V CDR1 and CDR2: SGHTA, FQGNSA. This CDR3 spans 15 amino acids. V lost 5 bases, J lost 0 bases, and 13 bases lay in between. Here the CDR3 DNA reads TGTGCCAGCAGCACCCTGGCAGGGTCTAACTATGGCTACACCTTC. It encodes CASSTLAGSNYGYTF.

J is TRBJ2-7 and V is TRBV10-3; 8 bases fit TRBD1. Germline V gives CDR1 ENHRY, CDR2 SYGVKD. V was clipped by 0 bases and J by 3 bases; unmatched bases: 13. The CDR3 length is 18 residues. This CDR3 reads CAISESRSGGQGLYEQYF. Here the CDR3 DNA reads TGTGCCATCAGTGAGTCCCGGTCGGGCGGACAGGGCCTCTACGAGCAGTACTTC.